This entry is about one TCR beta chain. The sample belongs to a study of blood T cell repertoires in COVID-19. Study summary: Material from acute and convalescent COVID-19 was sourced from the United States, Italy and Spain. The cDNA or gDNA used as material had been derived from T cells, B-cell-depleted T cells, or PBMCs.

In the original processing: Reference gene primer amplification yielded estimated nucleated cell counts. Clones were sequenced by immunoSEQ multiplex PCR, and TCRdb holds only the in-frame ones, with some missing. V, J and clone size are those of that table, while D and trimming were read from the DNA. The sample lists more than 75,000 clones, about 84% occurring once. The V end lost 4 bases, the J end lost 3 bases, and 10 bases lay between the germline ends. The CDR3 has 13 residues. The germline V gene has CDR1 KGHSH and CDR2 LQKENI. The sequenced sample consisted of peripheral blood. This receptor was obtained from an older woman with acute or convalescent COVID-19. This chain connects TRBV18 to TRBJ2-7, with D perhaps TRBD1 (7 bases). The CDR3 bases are TGTGCCAGCTCACGGAGGGACAGCTACGAGCAGTACGTC. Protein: CASSRRDSYEQYV.